One and the same sample provided the 20 T cell receptor beta chains below, sequenced in a study of shared clonotypes between healthy human individuals. Assay: immunoSEQ multiplex PCR; the TCRdb copy retains only in-frame clones and omits some. The repertoire consists of over 2 million clones, with about 95% occurring once and the leading ten covering 1% to 1.3%. Positive CCR7 selection of CD45RO-negative cells yielded the naive CD8 cells, and terminally differentiated effector memory CD45RA+ cells were excluded. Sequenced: naive CD8+ T cells sorted from blood. These receptors were taken from a man younger than 35 in good health.

The rearrangement joins TRBV30 to TRBJ1-2, with D uncertain. Germline CDR1 GTSNPN, CDR2 SVGIG (reference sequence). The V and J ends lost 2 bases and 2 bases respectively, with 18 bases between them. The CDR3 has 16 residues. The CDR3 sequence: CAWSFEDPAPNYGYTF. For the CDR3, the DNA is TGTGCCTGGAGTTTTGAGGATCCCGCGCCAAACTATGGCTACACCTTC.

A remark on this clone: One end of the junction does not line up with germline, which may come from a read error. The J gene is TRBJ2-7, the V gene TRBV7-9; D gene ambiguous. The CDR3 contains 15 residues. Looked up from germline, CDR1 is SEHNR and CDR2 is FQNEAQ (reference sequence). The CDR3 DNA reads as TGTGCCAGCAACTTAGGTAGTGATCGAACCTACGAGCAGTACTTC. Translated: CASNLGSDRTYEQYF. Using reference TRBV7-9 and TRBJ2-7 for the parts outside the CDR3, the full variable domain is DTGVSQNPRHKITKRGQNVTFRCDPISEHNRLYWYRQTLGQGPEFLTYFQNEAQLEKSRLLSDRFSAERPKGSFSTLEIQRTEQGDSAMYLCASNLGSDRTYEQYFGPGTRLTVT.

The chain carries TRBV5-1 and TRBJ1-1; D gene uncertain. The CDR3 has 12 amino acids. Germline CDR1 SGHRS, CDR2 YFSETQ. V gave up 4 bases and J gave up 5 bases, with 9 bases separating them. The CDR3 sequence: CASSLPSTEAFF. Written as DNA, the CDR3 is TGCGCCAGCAGCCTGCCGAGTACTGAAGCTTTCTTT.

This chain links TRBV7-9 with TRBJ2-5, with 8 bases aligning to TRBD1. Trimming at V came to 5 bases and at J to 6 bases, leaving 11 bases not matched to a gene. The CDR3 is 15 amino acids. Germline loops: CDR1 SEHNR, CDR2 FQNEAQ (reference sequence). CDR3 nucleotide sequence: TGTGCCAGCAGCCCGTCGGACAGGGAAGGAAAGACCCAGTACTTC. The encoded protein is CASSPSDREGKTQYF.

The CDR3 sequence: CASSPRRTGLTNTEAFF. The CDR3 DNA follows: TGTGCCAGCAGCCCCCGAAGGACAGGTTTGACAAACACTGAAGCTTTCTTT. This chain joins TRBV21-1 and TRBJ1-1; the tabulated D call, TRBD1, remains unverified against the DNA. TRBV21-1 is a known pseudogene. The CDR3 consists of 17 residues.

V usage is TRBV5-1 and J usage is TRBJ1-3; D uncertain. CDR3 size: 13 residues. Germline V gives CDR1 SGHRS, CDR2 YFSETQ. V lost 4 bases, J lost 0 bases, and 5 bases lay in between. The CDR3 spells CASSKDSGNTIYF. CDR3 bases: TGCGCCAGCAGCAAGGACTCTGGAAACACCATATATTTT.

The chain uses TRBV15 and TRBJ2-1, with 12 bases that match TRBD2. The CDR3 consists of 17 residues. V lost 6 bases, J lost 8 bases, and 14 bases stayed unmatched. In germline, CDR1 is LNHNV, CDR2 YYDKDF (reference sequence). The CDR3, as DNA: TGTGCCACCAGAGAACCTCTAGCGGGAGGGTTCGGCGATGAGCAGTTCTTC. Protein product: CATREPLAGGFGDEQFF. The complete variable domain, with remaining parts taken from reference TRBV15 and TRBJ2-1, reads DAMVIQNPRYQVTQFGKPVTLSCSQTLNHNVMYWYQQKSSQAPKLLFHYYDKDFNNEADTPDNFQSRRPNTSFCFLDIRSPGLGDTAMYLCATREPLAGGFGDEQFFGPGTRLTVL.

With respect to this clone: This sample includes further DNA sequences coding for the same CDR3. The chain uses TRBV11-2 and TRBJ2-2; D gene uncertain. Trimming stripped 5 bases from V and 2 bases from J, with 6 bases between. Germline V gene lookup returns CDR1 SGHAT and CDR2 FQNNGV. The CDR3 covers 13 residues. The CDR3 protein is CASSLVNTGELFF. CDR3 coding DNA: TGTGCCAGCAGCCTCGTTAACACCGGGGAGCTGTTTTTT.

This sequence joins TRBV5-4 and TRBJ1-1, with 7 bases matching TRBD1. The CDR3 sequence is 15 residues long. The J segment lost 0 bases and the V segment lost 1 base, leaving 3 bases of the junction unmatched. Germline assignment: CDR1 SGHNT and CDR2 YYREEE (reference sequence). The CDR3 nucleotides are TGTGCCAGCAGCTTGACAGGGGACATGAACACTGAAGCTTTCTTT. Protein sequence: CASSLTGDMNTEAFF.

CDR3 DNA sequence: TGTGCCAGCAGCTACAGACAAGGGGCCACAGATACGCAGTATTTT. Its translation is CASSYRQGATDTQYF. The chain is built from TRBV13 and TRBJ2-3; the D gene is possibly TRBD1 (5 bases). The V gene lost 4 bases and the J gene lost 2 bases, with 13 bases spanning the gap. The CDR3 sequence is 15 residues long. Per germline, CDR1 PRHDT and CDR2 FYEKMQ (reference sequence).

The rearrangement links TRBV5-1 to TRBJ1-4; D unclear. Trimming took off 0 bases at V and 3 bases at J, with 9 bases between the two ends. The CDR3 has 15 residues. The germline V gene encodes CDR1 SGHRS and CDR2 YFSETQ. CDR3 amino acids: CASSLETFANEKLFF. The CDR3 DNA reads as TGCGCCAGCAGCTTGGAAACCTTTGCTAATGAAAAACTGTTTTTT.

The V gene is TRBV5-1, the J gene TRBJ1-2, with 7 bases lining up with TRBD1. The trim removed 4 bases at V and 4 bases at J, leaving 10 bases unmatched. Germline V lookup: CDR1 SGHRS, CDR2 YFSETQ. The CDR3 loop spans 15 amino acids. CDR3 DNA: TGCGCCAGCAGCGCCGACGGGACAGACCCCTATGGCTACACCTTC. It translates to CASSADGTDPYGYTF.

Only one count was recorded for this clone. The chain employs TRBV28 and TRBJ2-5, with D maybe TRBD1 (6 bases). Per germline, CDR1 MDHEN and CDR2 SYDVKM. There are 13 residues in the CDR3. V lost 7 bases, J lost 1 base, and 10 bases lay in between. CDR3 region: CASTLGGQETQYF. As DNA, the CDR3 is TGTGCCAGCACCCTAGGGGGCCAAGAGACCCAGTACTTC.

This clone was seen only once. J is TRBJ2-7 and V is TRBV29-1; the D gene is possibly TRBD1 (5 bases). Trimming took off 0 bases at V and 2 bases at J, with 14 bases between the two ends. The germline V gene encodes CDR1 SQVTM and CDR2 ANQGSEA. The CDR3 consists of 15 residues. The CDR3 is CSVEDRAGIPYEQYF. CDR3 bases: TGCAGCGTTGAAGATCGGGCAGGGATACCCTACGAGCAGTACTTC.

The chain is built from TRBV27 and TRBJ2-7, with no clear D. The germline gives CDR1 MNHEY, CDR2 SMNVEV (reference sequence). V was clipped by 3 bases and J by 0 bases, with 9 bases between them. The CDR3 extends over 14 amino acids. The CDR3 DNA sequence: TGTGCCAGCAGTTTCAACGCCGACTCCTACGAGCAGTACTTC. It codes for CASSFNADSYEQYF.

The gene calls are TRBV14 and TRBJ1-1; 9 bases map to TRBD1. CDR1 and CDR2 (germline): SGHDN, FVKESK. The CDR3 has 17 amino acids. V was pared by 3 bases and J by 4 bases, with 12 bases of the junction left unmatched. The CDR3 DNA reads TGTGCCAGCAGCCATAAACCCAGGGACAGGGAATGCACTGAAGCTTTCTTT. It codes for CASSHKPRDRECTEAFF.

The V call is TRBV7-2, the J call TRBJ2-5; 7 bases are a match to TRBD2. This CDR3 region has 16 residues. Looked up from germline, CDR1 is SGHTA and CDR2 is FQGNSA. V lost 5 bases to trimming and J lost 5 bases; unmatched junction nucleotides: 14. CDR3 amino acids: CASSTSTGTTVETQYF. The CDR3, as DNA: TGTGCCAGCAGCACCAGTACCGGGACTACGGTGGAGACCCAGTACTTC.

This clone was found once. The J gene is TRBJ2-5, the V gene TRBV7-9; D unresolved. Germline loops: CDR1 SEHNR, CDR2 FQNEAQ (reference sequence). The V end lost 5 bases, the J end lost 5 bases, and 15 bases lay between the germline ends. The CDR3 is 14 residues long. For the CDR3, the DNA is TGTGCCAGCAGCATATCGGCCCATCCGGAGACCCAGTACTTC. Its protein is CASSISAHPETQYF.

The chain links TRBV2 to TRBJ2-5; unclear D gene. Trimming took 10 bases from V and 3 from J, leaving 6 bases between them. Germline V gives CDR1 SNHLY, CDR2 FYNNEI. The CDR3 consists of 10 residues. The CDR3 sequence is CATIKETQYF. CDR3 in DNA: TGTGCCACAATTAAAGAGACCCAGTACTTC.

The rearrangement links TRBV4-1 to TRBJ2-1; TRBD1 agrees at 9 bases. Germline lookup yields CDR1 MGHRA and CDR2 YSYEKL. This CDR3 has 14 amino acids. The V gene end was trimmed by 4 bases and the J gene end by 7 bases; junction bases not matched to a gene: 5. The CDR3 here is CASSLGTGRNEQFF. CDR3 coding DNA: TGCGCCAGCAGCCTAGGGACAGGGCGGAATGAGCAGTTCTTC.